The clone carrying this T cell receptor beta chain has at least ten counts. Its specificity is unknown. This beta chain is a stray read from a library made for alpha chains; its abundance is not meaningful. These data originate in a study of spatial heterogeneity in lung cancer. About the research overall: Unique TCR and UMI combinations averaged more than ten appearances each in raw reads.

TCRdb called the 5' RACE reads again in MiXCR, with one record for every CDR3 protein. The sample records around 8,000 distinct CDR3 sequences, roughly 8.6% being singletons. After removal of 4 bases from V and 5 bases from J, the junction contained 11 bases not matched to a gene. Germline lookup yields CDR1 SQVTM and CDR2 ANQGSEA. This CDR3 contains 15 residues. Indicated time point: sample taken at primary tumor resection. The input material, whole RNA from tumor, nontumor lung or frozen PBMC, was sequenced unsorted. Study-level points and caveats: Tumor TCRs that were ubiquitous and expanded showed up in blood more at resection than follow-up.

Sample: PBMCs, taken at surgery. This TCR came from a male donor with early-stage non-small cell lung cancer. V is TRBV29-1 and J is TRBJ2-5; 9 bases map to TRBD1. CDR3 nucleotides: TGCAGCGTTGTATCTGGGACAGGGTTCGGGGAGACCCAGTACTTC. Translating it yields CSVVSGTGFGETQYF.